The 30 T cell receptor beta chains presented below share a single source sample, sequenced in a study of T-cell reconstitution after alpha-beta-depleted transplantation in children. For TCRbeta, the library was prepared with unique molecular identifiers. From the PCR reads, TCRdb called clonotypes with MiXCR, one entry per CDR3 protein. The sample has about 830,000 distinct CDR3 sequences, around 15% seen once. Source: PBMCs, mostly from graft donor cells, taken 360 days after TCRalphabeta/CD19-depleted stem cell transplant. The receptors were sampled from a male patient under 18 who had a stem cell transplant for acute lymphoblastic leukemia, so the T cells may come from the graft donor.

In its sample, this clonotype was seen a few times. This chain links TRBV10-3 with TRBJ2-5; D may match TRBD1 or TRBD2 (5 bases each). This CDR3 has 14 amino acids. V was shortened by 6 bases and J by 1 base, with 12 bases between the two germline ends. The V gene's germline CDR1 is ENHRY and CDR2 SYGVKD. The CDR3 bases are TGTGCCATCAGAGCCGGGACGGCCCAAGAGACCCAGTACTTC. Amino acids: CAIRAGTAQETQYF.

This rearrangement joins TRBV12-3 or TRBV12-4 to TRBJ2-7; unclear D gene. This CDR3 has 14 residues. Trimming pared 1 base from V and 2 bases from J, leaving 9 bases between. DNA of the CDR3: TGTGCCAGCAGTTTAGTACACGGAGCCTACGAGCAGTACTTC. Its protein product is CASSLVHGAYEQYF.

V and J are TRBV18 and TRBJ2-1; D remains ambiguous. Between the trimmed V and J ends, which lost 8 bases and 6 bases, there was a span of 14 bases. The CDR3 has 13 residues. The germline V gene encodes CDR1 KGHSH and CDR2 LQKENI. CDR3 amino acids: CASPPGWLNEQFF. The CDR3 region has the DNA TGTGCCAGCCCTCCGGGTTGGCTCAATGAGCAGTTCTTC.

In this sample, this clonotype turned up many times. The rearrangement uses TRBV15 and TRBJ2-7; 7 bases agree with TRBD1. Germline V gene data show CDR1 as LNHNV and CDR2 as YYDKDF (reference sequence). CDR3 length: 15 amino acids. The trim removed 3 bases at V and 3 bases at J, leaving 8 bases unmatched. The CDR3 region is CATSSRDSYGYEQYF. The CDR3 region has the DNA TGTGCCACCAGCAGCCGGGACAGTTATGGCTACGAGCAGTACTTC.

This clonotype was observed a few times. The CDR3 DNA reads TGTGCCACCAGCCGGGGCGGGTACTACGAGCAGTACTTC. The encoded protein is CATSRGGYYEQYF. V is TRBV25-1 and J is TRBJ2-7; D could derive from TRBD1 or TRBD2 (5 bases each). The CDR3 consists of 13 residues. CDR1 is MGHDK and CDR2 is SYGVNS in the germline V gene. The V end was cut by 10 bases, the J end by 3 bases, with 16 bases between.

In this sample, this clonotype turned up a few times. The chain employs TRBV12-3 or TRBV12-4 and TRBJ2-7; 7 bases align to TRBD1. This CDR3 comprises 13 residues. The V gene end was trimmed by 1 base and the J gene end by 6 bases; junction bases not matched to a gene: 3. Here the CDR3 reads CASSLVTGTEQYF. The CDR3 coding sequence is TGTGCCAGCAGTTTAGTGACAGGGACCGAGCAGTACTTC.

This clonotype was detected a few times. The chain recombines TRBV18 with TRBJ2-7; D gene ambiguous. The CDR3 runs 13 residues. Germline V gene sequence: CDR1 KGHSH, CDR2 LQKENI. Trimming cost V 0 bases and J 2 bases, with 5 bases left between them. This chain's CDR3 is CASSPPAPYEQYF. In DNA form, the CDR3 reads TGTGCCAGCTCACCACCTGCACCCTACGAGCAGTACTTC.

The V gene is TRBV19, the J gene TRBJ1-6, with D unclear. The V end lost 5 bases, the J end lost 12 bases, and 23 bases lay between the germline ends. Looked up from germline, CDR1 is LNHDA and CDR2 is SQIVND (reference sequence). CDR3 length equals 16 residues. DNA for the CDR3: TGTGCCAGTAGTCCCTGGGCGGGAGACCGTTATAAACCCCTCCACTTT. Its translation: CASSPWAGDRYKPLHF.

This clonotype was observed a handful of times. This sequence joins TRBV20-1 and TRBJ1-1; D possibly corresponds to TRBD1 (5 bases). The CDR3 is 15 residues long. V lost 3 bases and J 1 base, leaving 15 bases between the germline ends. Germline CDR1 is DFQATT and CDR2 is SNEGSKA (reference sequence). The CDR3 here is CSARDPGPPNTEAFF. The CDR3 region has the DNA TGCAGTGCTAGGGACCCGGGACCGCCGAACACTGAAGCTTTCTTT.

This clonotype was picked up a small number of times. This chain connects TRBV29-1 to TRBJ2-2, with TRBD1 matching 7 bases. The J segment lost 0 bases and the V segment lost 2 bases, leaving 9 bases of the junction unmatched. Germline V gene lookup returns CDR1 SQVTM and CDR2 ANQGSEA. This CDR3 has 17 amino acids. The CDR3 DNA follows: TGCAGCGTTGAAAGAGCCAGACAGGGAACGAACACCGGGGAGCTGTTTTTT. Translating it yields CSVERARQGTNTGELFF.

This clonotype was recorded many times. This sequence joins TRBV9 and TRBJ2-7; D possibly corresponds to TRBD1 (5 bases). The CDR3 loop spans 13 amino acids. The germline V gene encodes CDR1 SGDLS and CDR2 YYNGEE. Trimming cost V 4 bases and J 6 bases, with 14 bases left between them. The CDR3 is CASSRGPHLEQYF. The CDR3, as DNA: TGTGCCAGCAGCAGGGGCCCTCACCTCGAGCAGTACTTC.

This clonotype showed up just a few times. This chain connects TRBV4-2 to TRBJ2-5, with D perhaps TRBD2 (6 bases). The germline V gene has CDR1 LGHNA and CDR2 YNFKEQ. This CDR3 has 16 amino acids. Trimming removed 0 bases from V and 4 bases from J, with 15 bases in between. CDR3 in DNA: TGTGCCAGCAGCCAAGAAGGACGGGAGTTAGGAGAGACCCAGTACTTC. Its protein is CASSQEGRELGETQYF.

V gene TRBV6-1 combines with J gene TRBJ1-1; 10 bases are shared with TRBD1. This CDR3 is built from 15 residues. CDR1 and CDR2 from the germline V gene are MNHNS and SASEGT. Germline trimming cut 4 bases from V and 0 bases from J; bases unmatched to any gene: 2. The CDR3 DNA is TGTGCCAGCAGTGGACAGGGGGCCTTGAACACTGAAGCTTTCTTT. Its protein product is CASSGQGALNTEAFF.

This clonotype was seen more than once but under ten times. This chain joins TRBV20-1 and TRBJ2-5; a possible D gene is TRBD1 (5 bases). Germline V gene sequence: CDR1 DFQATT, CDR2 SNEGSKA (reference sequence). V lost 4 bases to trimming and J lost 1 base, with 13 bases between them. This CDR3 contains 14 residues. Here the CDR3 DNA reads TGCAGTGCTACCCCGACAGCTCCCCAAGAGACCCAGTACTTC. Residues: CSATPTAPQETQYF.

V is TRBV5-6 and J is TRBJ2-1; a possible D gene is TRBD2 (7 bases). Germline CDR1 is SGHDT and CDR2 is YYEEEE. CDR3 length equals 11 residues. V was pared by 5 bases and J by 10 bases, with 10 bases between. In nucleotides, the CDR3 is TGTGCCAGCAGGCGGGGGCCGGAGCAGTTCTTC. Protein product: CASRRGPEQFF.

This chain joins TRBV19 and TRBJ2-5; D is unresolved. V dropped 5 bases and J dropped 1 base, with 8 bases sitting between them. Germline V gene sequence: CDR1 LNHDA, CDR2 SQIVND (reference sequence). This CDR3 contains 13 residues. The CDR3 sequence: CASSETPQETQYF. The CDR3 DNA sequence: TGTGCCAGTAGTGAGACTCCCCAAGAGACCCAGTACTTC.

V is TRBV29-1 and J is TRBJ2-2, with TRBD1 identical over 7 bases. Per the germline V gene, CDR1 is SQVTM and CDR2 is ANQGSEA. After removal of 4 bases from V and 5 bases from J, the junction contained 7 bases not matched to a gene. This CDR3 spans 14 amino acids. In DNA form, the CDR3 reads TGCAGCGTTGCCAGTTTCAGGGGGACCGGGGAGCTGTTTTTT. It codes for CSVASFRGTGELFF.

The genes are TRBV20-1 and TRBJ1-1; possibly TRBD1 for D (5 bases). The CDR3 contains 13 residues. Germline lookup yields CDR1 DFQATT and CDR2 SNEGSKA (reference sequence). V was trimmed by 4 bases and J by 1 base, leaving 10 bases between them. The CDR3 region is CSANRGPNTEAFF. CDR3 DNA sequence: TGCAGTGCTAATAGGGGCCCGAACACTGAAGCTTTCTTT.

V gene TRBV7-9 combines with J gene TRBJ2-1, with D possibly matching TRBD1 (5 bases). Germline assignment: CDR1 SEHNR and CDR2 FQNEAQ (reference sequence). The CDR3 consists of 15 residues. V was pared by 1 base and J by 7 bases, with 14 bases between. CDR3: CASSLDGQGGNEQFF. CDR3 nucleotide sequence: TGTGCCAGCAGCTTAGATGGGCAGGGTGGAAATGAGCAGTTCTTC.

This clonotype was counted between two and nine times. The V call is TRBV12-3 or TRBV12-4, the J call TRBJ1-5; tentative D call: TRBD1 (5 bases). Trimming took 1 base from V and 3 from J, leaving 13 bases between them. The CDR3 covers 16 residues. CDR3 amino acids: CASSLGDPTFNQPQHF. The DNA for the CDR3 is TGTGCCAGCAGTTTAGGGGACCCAACGTTCAATCAGCCCCAGCATTTT.

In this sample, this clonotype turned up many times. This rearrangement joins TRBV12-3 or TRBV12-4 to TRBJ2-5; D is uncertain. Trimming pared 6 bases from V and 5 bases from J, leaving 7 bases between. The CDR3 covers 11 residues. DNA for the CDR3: TGTGCCAGCAGGGTCGTGGAGACCCAGTACTTC. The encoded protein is CASRVVETQYF.

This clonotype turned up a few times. The CDR3 DNA sequence: TGCGCCAGCAGCCAAGTGGTAGCGGCAGGGGCTAGCACAGATACGCAGTATTTT. As protein: CASSQVVAAGASTDTQYF. This chain connects TRBV4-1 to TRBJ2-3; D may be TRBD1 or TRBD2 (6 bases each). There are 18 residues in the CDR3. V was pared by 1 base and J by 0 bases, with 17 bases between. CDR1 and CDR2 from the germline V gene are MGHRA and YSYEKL.

The CDR3 DNA sequence: TGTGCCAGCAGCCCAACTCCAGCGGTCTACTACGAGCAGTACTTC. Its translation is CASSPTPAVYYEQYF. The chain recombines TRBV3-1 with TRBJ2-7; D might be TRBD2 (5 bases). CDR1 is LGHDT and CDR2 is YNNKEL in the germline V gene (reference sequence). V was pared by 4 bases and J by 3 bases, with 16 bases between. The CDR3 is 15 residues long.

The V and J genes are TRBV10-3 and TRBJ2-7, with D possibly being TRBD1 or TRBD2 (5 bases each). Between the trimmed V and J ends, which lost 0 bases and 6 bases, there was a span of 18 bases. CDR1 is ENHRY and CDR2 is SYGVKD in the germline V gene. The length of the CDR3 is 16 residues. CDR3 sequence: CAISESWMRGPSEQYF. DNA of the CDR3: TGTGCCATCAGTGAGTCCTGGATGAGGGGCCCCTCCGAGCAGTACTTC.

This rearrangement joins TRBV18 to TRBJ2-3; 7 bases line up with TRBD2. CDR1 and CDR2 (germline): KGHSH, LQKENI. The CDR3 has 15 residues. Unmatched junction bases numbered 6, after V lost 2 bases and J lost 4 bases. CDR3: CASSPEWRESDTQYF. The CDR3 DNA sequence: TGTGCCAGCTCACCAGAGTGGCGGGAGTCAGATACGCAGTATTTT.

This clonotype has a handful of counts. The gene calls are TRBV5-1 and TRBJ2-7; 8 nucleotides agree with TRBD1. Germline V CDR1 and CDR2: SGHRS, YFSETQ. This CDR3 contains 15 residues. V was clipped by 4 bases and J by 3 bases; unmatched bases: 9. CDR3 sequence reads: CASSPQGAASYEQYF. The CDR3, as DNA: TGCGCCAGCAGCCCCCAGGGGGCGGCCAGCTACGAGCAGTACTTC.

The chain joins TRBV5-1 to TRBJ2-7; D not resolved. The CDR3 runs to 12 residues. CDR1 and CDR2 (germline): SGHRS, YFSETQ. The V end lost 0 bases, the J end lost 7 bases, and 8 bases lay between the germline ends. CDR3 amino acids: CASSLVSSEQYF. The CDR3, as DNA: TGCGCCAGCAGCTTGGTTAGTTCTGAGCAGTACTTC.

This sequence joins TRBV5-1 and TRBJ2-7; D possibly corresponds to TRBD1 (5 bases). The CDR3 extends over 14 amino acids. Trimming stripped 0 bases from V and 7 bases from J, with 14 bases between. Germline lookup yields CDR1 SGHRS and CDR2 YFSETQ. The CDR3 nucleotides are TGCGCCAGCAGCTTGGGGGGCCCGCTCCGGGAGCAGTACTTC. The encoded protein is CASSLGGPLREQYF.

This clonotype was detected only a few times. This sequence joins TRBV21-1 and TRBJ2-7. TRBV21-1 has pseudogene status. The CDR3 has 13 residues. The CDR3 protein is CASSKDIPYEQYF. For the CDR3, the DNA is TGTGCCAGCAGCAAAGACATTCCATACGAGCAGTACTTC.

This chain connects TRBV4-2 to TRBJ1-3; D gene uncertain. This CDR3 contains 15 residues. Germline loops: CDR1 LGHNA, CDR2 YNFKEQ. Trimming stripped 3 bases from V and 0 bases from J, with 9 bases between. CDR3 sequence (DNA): TGTGCCAGCAGCCAGCACAGTAGCTCTGGAAACACCATATATTTT. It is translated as CASSQHSSSGNTIYF.